What follows are 22 T cell receptor beta chains derived from one specimen sequenced in a study of beta chain features in type 1 diabetes. Expressed TCRB transcripts got sequenced, as all isolated RNA was reverse transcribed. This table comes from immunoSEQ multiplex PCR, and its TCRdb copy is limited to in-frame clones, with some not included. The table records 150,000 to 200,000 clones, over 55% of them present only once. Study-level results: Among patients with Type 1 diabetes, TCRB CDR3s were moderately but significantly shorter in every one of the four CD4+ subsets.

The antigens of these receptors remain unknown. The sequenced material came from naive CD4+ T cells from blood. Receptors were obtained from a man under 40 with type 1 diabetes.

The chain links TRBV2 to TRBJ2-3, with unresolved D. CDR3 length equals 13 residues. V gave up 3 bases and J gave up 1 base, with 5 bases separating them. Germline V gene data show CDR1 as SNHLY and CDR2 as FYNNEI. DNA for the CDR3: TGTGCCAGCAGTGACCAGGGCACAGATACGCAGTATTTT. It yields the protein CASSDQGTDTQYF.

The rearrangement links TRBV5-4 to TRBJ2-5; tentative D call: TRBD1 (6 bases). This CDR3 contains 14 residues. Germline loops: CDR1 SGHNT, CDR2 YYREEE (reference sequence). Trimming took 2 bases from V and 3 from J, leaving 11 bases between them. The CDR3 sequence: CASSLQGTEETQYF. CDR3 DNA: TGTGCCAGCAGCTTACAGGGAACAGAAGAGACCCAGTACTTC.

The chain combines TRBV30 with TRBJ2-3; D possibly corresponds to TRBD1 (6 bases). Trimming cost V 2 bases and J 4 bases, with 13 bases left between them. This CDR3 contains 14 residues. The germline gives CDR1 GTSNPN, CDR2 SVGIG (reference sequence). The CDR3 protein is CAWSKGVEADTQYF. DNA for the CDR3: TGTGCCTGGAGTAAGGGGGTGGAAGCAGATACGCAGTATTTT. The whole variable domain, filled in from reference TRBV30 and TRBJ2-3, reads SQTIHQWPATLVQPVGSPLSLECTVEGTSNPNLYWYRQAAGRGLQLLFYSVGIGQISSEVPQNLSASRPQDRQFILSSKKLLLSDSGFYLCAWSKGVEADTQYFGPGTRLTVL.

The chain is built from TRBV29-1 and TRBJ2-7, with a possible D match to TRBD1 (6 bases). Per germline, CDR1 SQVTM and CDR2 ANQGSEA. CDR3 length: 13 residues. V lost 3 bases to trimming and J lost 3 bases, with 12 bases between them. The CDR3 sequence is CSVDSGGDYEQYF. The CDR3 coding sequence is TGCAGCGTTGATTCTGGGGGCGACTACGAGCAGTACTTC.

The chain has TRBV6-6 and TRBJ2-5; no firm D call. CDR3 size: 14 residues. Germline loops: CDR1 MNHNY, CDR2 SVGAGI (reference sequence). The V end lost 4 bases, the J end lost 0 bases, and 9 bases lay between the germline ends. Here the CDR3 reads CASSSMSYQETQYF. CDR3 in DNA: TGTGCCAGCAGTTCAATGTCTTACCAAGAGACCCAGTACTTC.

The V gene is TRBV30, the J gene TRBJ2-7; 7 bases agree with TRBD2. The CDR3 covers 20 residues. Germline V lookup: CDR1 GTSNPN, CDR2 SVGIG (reference sequence). V lost 2 bases and J lost 6; bases outside the gene matches: 28. In DNA, the CDR3 is TGTGCCTGGAGTCCCTCAAGGTTAGCGGGCCTGACCCTAATACCCCTCGAGCAGTACTTC. This gives the protein CAWSPSRLAGLTLIPLEQYF. Complete variable domain (other parts from reference TRBV30 and TRBJ2-7): SQTIHQWPATLVQPVGSPLSLECTVEGTSNPNLYWYRQAAGRGLQLLFYSVGIGQISSEVPQNLSASRPQDRQFILSSKKLLLSDSGFYLCAWSPSRLAGLTLIPLEQYFGPGTRLTVT.

The gene calls are TRBV18 and TRBJ2-3, with 9 bases matching TRBD2. J lost 0 bases, V lost 0 bases, and 1 base had no gene match. Germline V lookup: CDR1 KGHSH, CDR2 LQKENI. The CDR3 has 16 residues. The CDR3 coding sequence is TGTGCCAGCTCACCACCGCTAGCGGGGAGCACAGATACGCAGTATTTT. This translates into CASSPPLAGSTDTQYF.

V and J are TRBV6-6 and TRBJ2-7; TRBD1 agrees at 11 bases. Losses at the gene ends were 3 bases for V and 6 bases for J; bases not matched to a gene: 7. In germline, CDR1 is MNHNY, CDR2 SVGAGI (reference sequence). This CDR3 comprises 15 residues. The CDR3 coding sequence is TGTGCCAGCAGTTATTCAGCCGGGACAGGGGGCGAGCAGTACTTC. Its protein is CASSYSAGTGGEQYF.

The sample holds a few counts of this clone. The chain uses TRBV29-1 and TRBJ1-2; D might be TRBD1 (5 bases). The CDR3 is made up of 14 amino acids. Looked up from germline, CDR1 is SQVTM and CDR2 is ANQGSEA. Trimming left V 3 bases short and J 0 bases short, with 11 bases between. CDR3 sequence reads: CSVETVPTNYGYTF. CDR3 in DNA: TGCAGCGTTGAGACAGTTCCAACTAACTATGGCTACACCTTC.

The chain links TRBV7-2 to TRBJ2-5; D is unclear. Germline CDR1 and CDR2: SGHTA and FQGNSA. The CDR3 is 12 amino acids. Trimming removed 2 bases from V and 6 bases from J, with 7 bases in between. The CDR3 is CASSLYLKTQYF. As DNA, the CDR3 is TGTGCCAGCAGCTTATATTTGAAGACCCAGTACTTC.

This clone occurred once. This chain links TRBV7-9 with TRBJ2-3, with 9 nucleotides matching TRBD1. The trim removed 6 bases at V and 1 base at J, leaving 8 bases unmatched. The V gene's germline CDR1 is SEHNR and CDR2 FQNEAQ (reference sequence). The CDR3 is 16 residues long. The CDR3 DNA reads as TGTGCCAGCAGACGGACAGGGGCTGAAGGCACAGATACGCAGTATTTT. This codes for CASRRTGAEGTDTQYF.

This clone appeared a few times. The gene calls are TRBV29-1 and TRBJ1-4; D gene ambiguous. CDR3 length: 12 amino acids. Germline V gene sequence: CDR1 SQVTM, CDR2 ANQGSEA. Between the trimmed V and J ends, which lost 7 bases and 0 bases, there was a span of 6 bases. The CDR3 region is CSGWATNEKLFF. In DNA, the CDR3 is TGCAGCGGTTGGGCAACTAATGAAAAACTGTTTTTT.

The V gene is TRBV29-1, the J gene TRBJ2-3; D possibly corresponds to TRBD2 (5 bases). CDR1 and CDR2 from the germline V gene are SQVTM and ANQGSEA. The CDR3 runs 15 residues. V was clipped by 2 bases and J by 2 bases, with 14 bases between them. Here the CDR3 reads CSVESEGQVTDTQYF. For the CDR3, the DNA is TGCAGCGTTGAAAGTGAGGGCCAGGTCACAGATACGCAGTATTTT.

This chain joins TRBV6-6 and TRBJ1-5; possibly TRBD1 for D (6 bases). CDR1 and CDR2 (germline): MNHNY, SVGAGI (reference sequence). Trimming left V 6 bases short and J 7 bases short, with 16 bases between. The CDR3 length is 14 residues. The CDR3 region is CASRDGGGGQPQHF. As DNA, the CDR3 is TGTGCCAGCAGAGACGGCGGGGGCGGGCAGCCCCAGCATTTT.

V and J are TRBV28 and TRBJ2-7; D possibly corresponds to TRBD1 (5 bases). Per the germline V gene, CDR1 is MDHEN and CDR2 is SYDVKM. V was clipped by 5 bases and J by 0 bases, with 11 bases between them. The CDR3 totals 14 residues. The CDR3 reads CASSQTGLSYEQYF. CDR3 DNA: TGTGCCAGCAGTCAAACAGGTCTCTCCTACGAGCAGTACTTC.

The chain joins TRBV7-2 to TRBJ2-7; no reliable D call. V gave up 5 bases and J gave up 0 bases, with 8 bases separating them. CDR3 length equals 13 residues. Germline V gene data show CDR1 as SGHTA and CDR2 as FQGNSA. CDR3 loop: CASSLQNSYEQYF. The DNA for the CDR3 is TGTGCCAGCAGCCTACAGAACTCCTACGAGCAGTACTTC.

V gene TRBV7-2 combines with J gene TRBJ2-3; 10 bases match TRBD2. The CDR3 is 14 residues long. V lost 4 bases, J lost 14 bases, and 12 bases stayed unmatched. Looked up from germline, CDR1 is SGHTA and CDR2 is FQGNSA. The chain's CDR3 is CASSSAQTSGEWYF. The CDR3 nucleotides are TGTGCCAGCAGCTCCGCACAAACTAGCGGGGAATGGTATTTT. The full variable domain, completed using reference TRBV7-2 and TRBJ2-3, is GAGVSQSPSNKVTEKGKDVELRCDPISGHTALYWYRQSLGQGLEFLIYFQGNSAPDKSGLPSDRFSAERTGGSVSTLTIQRTQQEDSAVYLCASSSAQTSGEWYFGPGTRLTVL.

The chain carries TRBV30 and TRBJ1-6; D ambiguous. CDR1 GTSNPN and CDR2 SVGIG come from the germline V gene (reference sequence). Trimming stripped 5 bases from V and 10 bases from J, with 15 bases between. The CDR3 runs to 13 residues. The CDR3 loop is CAWGVRPSSPLHF. CDR3 nucleotides: TGTGCCTGGGGGGTACGCCCGAGCTCACCCCTCCACTTT. Filled out from reference TRBV30 and TRBJ1-6, the complete variable domain reads SQTIHQWPATLVQPVGSPLSLECTVEGTSNPNLYWYRQAAGRGLQLLFYSVGIGQISSEVPQNLSASRPQDRQFILSSKKLLLSDSGFYLCAWGVRPSSPLHFGNGTRLTVT.

Comment on this clone: The sample carries other DNA sequences with the same CDR3. The chain carries TRBV30 and TRBJ2-5; maybe TRBD1 (5 bases). Germline V lookup: CDR1 GTSNPN, CDR2 SVGIG (reference sequence). V was pared by 5 bases and J by 5 bases, with 12 bases between. The CDR3 totals 12 residues. The CDR3 region has the DNA TGTGCCTGGTCAAGGGGTGGCGAGACCCAGTACTTC. Its translation: CAWSRGGETQYF.

This clone was picked up a small number of times. The V call is TRBV30, the J call TRBJ1-4; D is unclear. Trimming pared 2 bases from V and 8 bases from J, leaving 12 bases between. The CDR3 runs 13 residues. Germline V CDR1 and CDR2: GTSNPN, SVGIG (reference sequence). The CDR3 loop reads CAWSPGVREKLFF. Written as DNA, the CDR3 is TGTGCCTGGAGTCCTGGGGTAAGGGAAAAACTGTTTTTT.

The V gene is TRBV6-5, the J gene TRBJ1-1; D uncertain. The CDR3 length is 14 residues. Germline loops: CDR1 MNHEY, CDR2 SVGAGI. With 6 bases removed from V and 5 bases from J, the gap between germline ends came to 16 bases. The CDR3 region has the DNA TGTGCCAGCAGCCGAGCAAGACGTGAGACTGAAGCTTTCTTT. Encoded protein: CASSRARRETEAFF.

The chain employs TRBV7-2 and TRBJ1-2; TRBD1 matches 8 bases. Germline V lookup: CDR1 SGHTA, CDR2 FQGNSA. V was pared by 8 bases and J by 5 bases, with 10 bases of the junction left unmatched. This CDR3 comprises 14 residues. The CDR3 region is CASHRETGVYGYTF. CDR3 bases: TGTGCCAGCCACCGAGAGACAGGGGTATATGGCTACACCTTC.